This T cell receptor beta chain was retrieved from a study of blood T cells in healthy people across ages. A sample-barcoded 5' primer and a J-beta primer mix were used in a second PCR of about 6 to 12 cycles. TCRdb re-called the 5' RACE reads with MiXCR, one entry per CDR3 protein. The table shows around 400,000 distinct CDR3 sequences, with about 49% occurring only once. As to this clonotype: Its antigen is unidentified.

Regarding the study as a whole: While age rose, TCR beta diversity per million T cells dropped in a roughly linear way. Both higher diversity and more naive CD4+ cells marked long-lived donors when set against aged donors. Unknown CMV status may confound age-related changes in expanded clones.

Looked up from germline, CDR1 is SGHTA and CDR2 is FQGNSA. The V and J ends lost 7 bases and 8 bases, in that order; junction bases with no gene match: 13. The CDR3 length is 16 residues. Material: blood. This TCR was recovered from a man in his fifties or sixties in good health. V is TRBV7-2 and J is TRBJ2-3; 12 nucleotides agree with TRBD2. CDR3 bases: TGTGCCAGCACCCCGAGAGGACTAGCGGGATCTGGTACGCAGTATTTT. As protein: CASTPRGLAGSGTQYF.